These T cell receptor beta chains were read from a single sample in a study of blood T cells in healthy people across ages. TCRdb fed the 5' RACE reads into MiXCR, producing one record per CDR3 protein. The sample lists 500,000 to 600,000 distinct CDR3 sequences, 27% occurring once. The sample taken for sequencing was blood. All receptors derive from a woman in her 70s in good health. Both conserved end residues are part of each CDR3. D genes are given only for firm matches. Rows give clone size only sometimes, using once, few, many, or a class for an expanded clone.

few	TRBV20-1	.	TRBJ1-5	TGCAGTGCTTCACGGACAGATAGCAATCAGCCCCAGCATTTT	CSASRTDSNQPQHF
few	TRBV12-5	.	TRBJ1-3	TGTGCTAGTGGTTTGGGGAACTCTGGAAACACCATATATTTT	CASGLGNSGNTIYF
few	TRBV7-9	.	TRBJ2-2	TGTGCCAGCAGACCCAACTCGGGTGCTTTCACCGGGGAGCTGTTTTTT	CASRPNSGAFTGELFF
few	TRBV2	.	TRBJ2-1	TGTGCCAGCACCCCAGGAGACCGAGGGTTCTTGAGGCAGTTCTTC	CASTPGDRGFLRQFF
.	TRBV6-1	.	TRBJ1-1	TGTGCCAGCACCGCAAGCACTGAAGCTTTCTTT	CASTASTEAFF
.	TRBV27	.	TRBJ1-2	TGTGCCAGCAGTATGACATTGTCCTATGGCTACACCTTC	CASSMTLSYGYTF
.	TRBV20-1	.	TRBJ1-3	TGCAGTGCCCTGGGTGGAAACACCATATATTTT	CSALGGNTIYF
.	TRBV13	TRBD1	TRBJ1-2	TGTGCCCGCAGCCCTGGGCAGGGGGTGCGAGGCTACACCTTC	CARSPGQGVRGYTF
many	TRBV20-1	.	TRBJ2-1	TGCAGTGCTAGTGATTTAGGGCCCGACAATGAGCAGTTCTTC	CSASDLGPDNEQFF
many	TRBV12-3/TRBV12-4	.	TRBJ1-1	TGTGCCAGCAGTTTATGGGGGAACACTGAAGCTTTCTTT	CASSLWGNTEAFF
few	TRBV6-5	TRBD1	TRBJ1-1	TGTGCCAGCAGTTACGCCCCGACAGGGGACACTGAAGCTTTCTTT	CASSYAPTGDTEAFF
.	TRBV7-2	.	TRBJ2-5	TGTGCCAGCACCCTCCGCGCCTACCAAGAGACCCAGTACTTC	CASTLRAYQETQYF
.	TRBV5-1	TRBD1	TRBJ2-7	TGCGCCAGCAGCTCAAGACAGGGAGCCTTCGAGCAGTACTTC	CASSSRQGAFEQYF
few	TRBV7-9	.	TRBJ1-1	TGTGCCAGCAGCTTAGAGCCGAGGGGCACTGAAGCTTTCTTT	CASSLEPRGTEAFF
.	TRBV7-9	TRBD2	TRBJ2-5	TGTGCCAGCAGCTTAGGACTGCGGGGGGGCCAAGAGACCCAGTACTTC	CASSLGLRGGQETQYF
.	TRBV24-1	.	TRBJ2-7	TGTGCCACCAGTGGCGGCCCCACCCAGGTTACGGAAACCTACGAGCAGTACTTC	CATSGGPTQVTETYEQYF
.	TRBV5-1	.	TRBJ2-3	TGCGCCAGCAGCTTGCCGGGCGGAGACACAGATACGCAGTATTTT	CASSLPGGDTDTQYF
few	TRBV7-3	.	TRBJ1-6	TGTGCCAGCAGCTCCTTACAGGGTTCGCATTCACCCCTCCACTTT	CASSSLQGSHSPLHF
.	TRBV10-3	TRBD1	TRBJ1-5	TGTGCCACCAGTGTCGGGGACAGTCGCCATCAGCCCCAGCATTTT	CATSVGDSRHQPQHF
.	TRBV4-1	.	TRBJ1-1	TGCGCCAGCAGCCAGTCAACAAAGGGTGAAGCTTTCTTT	CASSQSTKGEAFF
.	TRBV29-1	.	TRBJ2-1	TGCAGCGTTCAAGGACAGCCCCTTAGGGTGCAGTTCTTC	CSVQGQPLRVQFF
.	TRBV3-1	.	TRBJ1-3	TGTGCCAGCAGCCAAGGGGGAAGTGGAAACACCATATATTTT	CASSQGGSGNTIYF
few	TRBV7-2	.	TRBJ2-5	TGTGCCAGCAGCCCTCGACCGAAGCAGGAGACCCAGTACTTC	CASSPRPKQETQYF
.	TRBV3-1	.	TRBJ2-3	TGTGCCAGCAGCCTCGGCAAGGGAGGAAACACAGATACGCAGTATTTT	CASSLGKGGNTDTQYF
.	TRBV29-1	.	TRBJ2-4	TGCAGCGTAAGGGCCGTCGCAAACATTCAGTACTTC	CSVRAVANIQYF
.	TRBV4-3	.	TRBJ1-2	TGCGCCAGCAGCCAAGCTTGGGGGGCGGGCTACACCTTC	CASSQAWGAGYTF
.	TRBV7-2	.	TRBJ1-6	TGTGCCAGCAGCTTAGGAGAGGGGTCACCCCTCCACTTT	CASSLGEGSPLHF
few	TRBV20-1	TRBD2	TRBJ2-5	TGCAGTGCTAGAGCGGGACTAGAAGAGACCCAGTACTTC	CSARAGLEETQYF
few	TRBV29-1	TRBD1	TRBJ1-2	TGCAGCGAGATGACAGGGCTTGGCTACACCTTC	CSEMTGLGYTF
few	TRBV11-3	.	TRBJ1-1	TGTGCCAGCAGCCCCCGAAACAGCCCAAACACTGAAGCTTTCTTT	CASSPRNSPNTEAFF
.	TRBV29-1	.	TRBJ2-1	TGCAGCGTTGAAGGTTTCGAGGAGTGGTCCAATGAGCAGTTCTTC	CSVEGFEEWSNEQFF
.	TRBV5-6	.	TRBJ1-3	TGTGCCAGCAGCTTGTTACCGGGGGCAACTGGAAACACCATATATTTT	CASSLLPGATGNTIYF
.	TRBV29-1	.	TRBJ2-7	TGCAGCGTTTCAAAGGAGGGGCTTGAGCAGTACTTC	CSVSKEGLEQYF
.	TRBV27	TRBD2	TRBJ2-3	TGTGCCAGCAGTCTAGCGGGGACTAGCGGGGGGACGCAGTATTTT	CASSLAGTSGGTQYF
many	TRBV20-1	.	TRBJ2-7	TGCAGTGCTAGAACTCTGGCCCGGAGCTACGAGCAGTACTTC	CSARTLARSYEQYF
few	TRBV9	.	TRBJ2-2	TGTGCCAGCAGCCCCCGGGGTGGAGCGGGGAACACCGGGGAGCTGTTTTTT	CASSPRGGAGNTGELFF
.	TRBV12-3/TRBV12-4	.	TRBJ2-2	TGTGCCAGCAGTTTCCCCCTCGTTACGAACACCGGGGAGCTGTTTTTT	CASSFPLVTNTGELFF
.	TRBV7-3	TRBD2	TRBJ2-1	TGTGCCAGCAGCTTAAACGGGGGGGCCTTTAACGATGAGCAGTTCTTC	CASSLNGGAFNDEQFF
.	TRBV24-1	TRBD1	TRBJ2-3	TGTGCCACCAGTCCAGGGGGCGCTAAAGATACGCAGTATTTT	CATSPGGAKDTQYF
once	TRBV20-1	.	TRBJ1-1	TGCAGTGCCCGCCGGACTGTGAACACTGAAGCTTTCTTT	CSARRTVNTEAFF
.	TRBV7-3	TRBD2	TRBJ2-2	TGTGCCAGCAGCTTATATAGCGGGGGGGCCGAAACCGGGGAGCTGTTTTTT	CASSLYSGGAETGELFF